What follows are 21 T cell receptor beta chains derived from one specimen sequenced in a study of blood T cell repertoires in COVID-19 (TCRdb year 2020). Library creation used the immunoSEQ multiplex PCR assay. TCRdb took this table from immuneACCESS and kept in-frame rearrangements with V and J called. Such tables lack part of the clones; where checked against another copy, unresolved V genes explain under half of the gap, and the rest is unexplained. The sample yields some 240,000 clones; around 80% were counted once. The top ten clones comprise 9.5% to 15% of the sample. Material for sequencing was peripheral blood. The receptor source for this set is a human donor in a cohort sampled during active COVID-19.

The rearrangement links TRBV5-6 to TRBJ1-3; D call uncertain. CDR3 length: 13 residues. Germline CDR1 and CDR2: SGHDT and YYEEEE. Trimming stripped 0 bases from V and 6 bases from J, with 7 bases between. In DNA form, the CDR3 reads TGTGCCAGCAGCTTGGGGGAGGTAAACACCATATATTTT. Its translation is CASSLGEVNTIYF.

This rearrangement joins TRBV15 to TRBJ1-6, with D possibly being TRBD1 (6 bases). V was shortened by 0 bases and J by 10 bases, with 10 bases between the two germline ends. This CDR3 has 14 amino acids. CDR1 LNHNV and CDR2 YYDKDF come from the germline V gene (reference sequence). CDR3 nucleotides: TGTGCCACCAGCAGAGAGGAAGGGGGATCACCCCTCCACTTT. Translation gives CATSREEGGSPLHF.

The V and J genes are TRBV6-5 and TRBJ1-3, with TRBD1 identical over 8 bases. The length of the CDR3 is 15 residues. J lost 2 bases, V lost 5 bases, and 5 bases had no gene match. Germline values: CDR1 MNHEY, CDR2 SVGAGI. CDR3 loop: CASSRQGQTGNTIYF. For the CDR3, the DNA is TGTGCCAGCAGTCGACAGGGGCAAACTGGAAACACCATATATTTT.

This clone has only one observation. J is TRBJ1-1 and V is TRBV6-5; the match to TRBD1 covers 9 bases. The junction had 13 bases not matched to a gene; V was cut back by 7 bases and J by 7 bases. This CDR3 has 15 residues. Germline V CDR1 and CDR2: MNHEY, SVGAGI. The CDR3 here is CASTIPLTGGSEAFF. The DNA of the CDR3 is TGTGCCAGCACCATCCCACTTACAGGGGGCAGTGAAGCTTTCTTT.

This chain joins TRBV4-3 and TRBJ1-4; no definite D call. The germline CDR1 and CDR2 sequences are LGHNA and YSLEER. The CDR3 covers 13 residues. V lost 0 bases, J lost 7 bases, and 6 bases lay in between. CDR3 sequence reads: CASSQDLSEKLFF. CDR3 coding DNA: TGCGCCAGCAGCCAAGATCTAAGTGAAAAACTGTTTTTT.

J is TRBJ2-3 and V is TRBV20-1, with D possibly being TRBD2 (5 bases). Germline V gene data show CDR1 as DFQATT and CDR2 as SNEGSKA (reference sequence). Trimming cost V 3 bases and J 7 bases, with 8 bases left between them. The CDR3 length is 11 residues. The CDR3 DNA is TGCAGTGCTAGCCAGCGGAATACGCAGTATTTT. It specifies CSASQRNTQYF.

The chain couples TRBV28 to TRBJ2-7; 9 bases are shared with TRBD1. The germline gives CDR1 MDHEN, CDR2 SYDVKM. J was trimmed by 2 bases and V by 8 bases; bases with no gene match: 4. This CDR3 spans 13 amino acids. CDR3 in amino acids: CASGRDRAYEQYF. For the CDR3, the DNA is TGTGCCAGCGGTCGGGACAGGGCCTACGAGCAGTACTTC.

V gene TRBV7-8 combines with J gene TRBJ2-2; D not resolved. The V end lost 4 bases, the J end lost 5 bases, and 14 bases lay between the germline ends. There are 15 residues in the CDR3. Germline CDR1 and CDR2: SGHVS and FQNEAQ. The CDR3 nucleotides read TGTGCCAGCAGCTCCGTTTCGCGCGGTACCGGGGAGCTGTTTTTT. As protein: CASSSVSRGTGELFF.

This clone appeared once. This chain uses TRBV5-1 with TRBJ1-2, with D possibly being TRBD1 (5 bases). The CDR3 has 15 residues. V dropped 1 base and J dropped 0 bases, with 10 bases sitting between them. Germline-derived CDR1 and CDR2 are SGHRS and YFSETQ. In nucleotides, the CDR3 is TGCGCCAGCAGCTTGTCACAGGAGACTAACTATGGCTACACCTTC. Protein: CASSLSQETNYGYTF.

As DNA, the CDR3 is TGTGCCACCAGCAGAGATCAGGCGGGGGATAACACAGATACGCAGTATTTT. This codes for CATSRDQAGDNTDTQYF. The chain uses TRBV15 and TRBJ2-3; 7 bases map to TRBD2. Trimming removed 0 bases from V and 2 bases from J; junction bases left unmatched: 8. The CDR3 is made up of 17 amino acids. Germline V gene data show CDR1 as LNHNV and CDR2 as YYDKDF (reference sequence).

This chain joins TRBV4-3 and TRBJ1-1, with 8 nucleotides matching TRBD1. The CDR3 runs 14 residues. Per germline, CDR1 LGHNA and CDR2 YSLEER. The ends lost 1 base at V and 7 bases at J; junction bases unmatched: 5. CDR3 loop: CASSQAGRGREAFF. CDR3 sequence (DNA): TGCGCCAGCAGCCAAGCTGGCAGGGGGCGTGAAGCTTTCTTT.

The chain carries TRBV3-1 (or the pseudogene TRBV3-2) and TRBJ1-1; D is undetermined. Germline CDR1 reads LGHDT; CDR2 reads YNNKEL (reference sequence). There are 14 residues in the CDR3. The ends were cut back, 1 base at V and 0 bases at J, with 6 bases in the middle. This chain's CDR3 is CASSQAGMNTEAFF. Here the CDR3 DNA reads TGTGCCAGCAGCCAAGCAGGCATGAACACTGAAGCTTTCTTT.

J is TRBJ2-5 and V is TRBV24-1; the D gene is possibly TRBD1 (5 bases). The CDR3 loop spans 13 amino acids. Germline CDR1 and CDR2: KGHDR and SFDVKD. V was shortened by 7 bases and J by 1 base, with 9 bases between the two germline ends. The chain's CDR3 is CATRSDSQETQYF. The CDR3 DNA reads TGTGCCACCAGGAGTGACAGCCAAGAGACCCAGTACTTC.

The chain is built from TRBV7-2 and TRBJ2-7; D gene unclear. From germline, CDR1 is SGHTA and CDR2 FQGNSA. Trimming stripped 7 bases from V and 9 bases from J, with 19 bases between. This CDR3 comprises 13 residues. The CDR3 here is CASTLVKEATQYF. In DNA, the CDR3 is TGTGCCAGCACCCTCGTCAAGGAAGCGACGCAGTACTTC.

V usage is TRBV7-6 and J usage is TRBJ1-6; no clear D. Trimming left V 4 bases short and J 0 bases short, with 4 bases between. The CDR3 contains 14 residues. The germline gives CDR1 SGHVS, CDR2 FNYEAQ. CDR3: CASSSSSYNSPLHF. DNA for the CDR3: TGTGCCAGCAGCTCGAGCTCCTATAATTCACCCCTCCACTTT. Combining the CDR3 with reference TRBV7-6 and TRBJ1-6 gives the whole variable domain GAGVSQSPRYKVTKRGQDVALRCDPISGHVSLYWYRQALGQGPEFLTYFNYEAQQDKSGLPNDRFSAERPEGSISTLTIQRTEQRDSAMYRCASSSSSYNSPLHFGNGTRLTVT.

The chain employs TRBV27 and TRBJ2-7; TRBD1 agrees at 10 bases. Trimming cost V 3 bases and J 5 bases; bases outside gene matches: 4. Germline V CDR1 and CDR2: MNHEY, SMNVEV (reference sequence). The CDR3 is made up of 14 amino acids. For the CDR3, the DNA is TGTGCCAGCAGTTTCCGACAGGGGGCCCACGAGCAGTACTTC. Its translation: CASSFRQGAHEQYF.

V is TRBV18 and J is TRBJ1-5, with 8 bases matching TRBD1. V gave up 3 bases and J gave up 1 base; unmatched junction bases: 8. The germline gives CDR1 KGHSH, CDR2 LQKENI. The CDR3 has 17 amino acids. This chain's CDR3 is CASSPLRTGSSNQPQHF. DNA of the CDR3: TGTGCCAGCTCACCCCTGCGGACAGGGAGCAGCAATCAGCCCCAGCATTTT.

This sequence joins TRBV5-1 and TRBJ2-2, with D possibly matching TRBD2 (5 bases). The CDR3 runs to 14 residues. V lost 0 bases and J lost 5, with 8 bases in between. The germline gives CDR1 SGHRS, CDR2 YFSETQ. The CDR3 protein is CASSLDRGTGELFF. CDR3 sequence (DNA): TGCGCCAGCAGCTTGGATCGGGGAACCGGGGAGCTGTTTTTT.

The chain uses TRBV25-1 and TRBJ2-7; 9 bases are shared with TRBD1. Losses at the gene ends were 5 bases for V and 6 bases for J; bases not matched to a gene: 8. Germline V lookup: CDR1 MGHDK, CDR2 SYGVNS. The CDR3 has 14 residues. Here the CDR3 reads CASSTPGQGVEQYF. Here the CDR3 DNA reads TGTGCCAGCAGTACCCCGGGACAGGGTGTCGAGCAGTACTTC.

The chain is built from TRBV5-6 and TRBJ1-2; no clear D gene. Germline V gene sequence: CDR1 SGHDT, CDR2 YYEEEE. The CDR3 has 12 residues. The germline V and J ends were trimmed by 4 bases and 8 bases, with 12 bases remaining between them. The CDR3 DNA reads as TGTGCCAGCAGCCGCCCCCGTGAGGGCTACACCTTC. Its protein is CASSRPREGYTF.

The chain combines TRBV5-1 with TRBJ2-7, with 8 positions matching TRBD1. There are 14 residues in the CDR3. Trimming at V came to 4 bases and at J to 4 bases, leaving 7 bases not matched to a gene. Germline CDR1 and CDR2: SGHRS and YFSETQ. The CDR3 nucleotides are TGCGCCAGCAGCCCGGACAGGGAAAATTACGAGCAGTACTTC. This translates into CASSPDRENYEQYF.